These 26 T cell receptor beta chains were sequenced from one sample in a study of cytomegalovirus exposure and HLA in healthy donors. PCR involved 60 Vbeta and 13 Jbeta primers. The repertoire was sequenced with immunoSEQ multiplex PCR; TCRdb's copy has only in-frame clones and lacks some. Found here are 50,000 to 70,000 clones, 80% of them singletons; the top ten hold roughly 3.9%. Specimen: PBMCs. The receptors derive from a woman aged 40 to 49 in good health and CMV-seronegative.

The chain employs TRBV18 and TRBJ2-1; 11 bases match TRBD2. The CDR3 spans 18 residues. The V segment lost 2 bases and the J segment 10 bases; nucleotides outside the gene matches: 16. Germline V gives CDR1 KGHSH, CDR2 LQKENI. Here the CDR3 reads CASSPRSASLAGVREQFF. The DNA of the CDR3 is TGTGCCAGCTCACCAAGATCGGCTTCACTAGCGGGAGTGAGAGAGCAGTTCTTC.

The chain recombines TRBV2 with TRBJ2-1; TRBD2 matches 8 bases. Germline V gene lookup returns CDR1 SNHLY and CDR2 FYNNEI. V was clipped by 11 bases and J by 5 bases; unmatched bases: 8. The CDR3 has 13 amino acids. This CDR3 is CAGGLAGNNEQFF. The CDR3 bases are TGTGCCGGTGGGCTAGCGGGTAACAATGAGCAGTTCTTC. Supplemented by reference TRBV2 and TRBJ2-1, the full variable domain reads EPEVTQTPSHQVTQMGQEVILRCVPISNHLYFYWYRQILGQKVEFLVSFYNNEISEKSEIFDDQFSVERPDGSNFTLKIRSTKLEDSAMYFCAGGLAGNNEQFFGPGTRLTVL.

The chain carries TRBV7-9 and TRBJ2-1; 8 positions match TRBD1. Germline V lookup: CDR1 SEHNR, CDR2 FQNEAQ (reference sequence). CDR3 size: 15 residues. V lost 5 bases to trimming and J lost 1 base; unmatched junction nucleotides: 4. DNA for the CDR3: TGTGCCAGCAGCCGAGGACAGGGATCCTACAATGAGCAGTTCTTC. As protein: CASSRGQGSYNEQFF.

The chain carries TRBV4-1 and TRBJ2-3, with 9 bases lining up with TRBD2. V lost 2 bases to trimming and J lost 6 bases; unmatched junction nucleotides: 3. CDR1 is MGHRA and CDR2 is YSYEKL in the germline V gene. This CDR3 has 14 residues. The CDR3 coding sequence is TGCGCCAGCAGCCAATTAGGACTAGCGGATACGCAGTATTTT. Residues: CASSQLGLADTQYF.

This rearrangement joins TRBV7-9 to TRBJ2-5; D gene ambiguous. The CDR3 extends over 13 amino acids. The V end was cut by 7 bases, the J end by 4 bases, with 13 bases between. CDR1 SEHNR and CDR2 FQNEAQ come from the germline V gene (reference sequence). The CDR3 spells CASTYDSAETQYF. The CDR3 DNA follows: TGTGCCAGCACCTACGACTCAGCAGAGACCCAGTACTTC.

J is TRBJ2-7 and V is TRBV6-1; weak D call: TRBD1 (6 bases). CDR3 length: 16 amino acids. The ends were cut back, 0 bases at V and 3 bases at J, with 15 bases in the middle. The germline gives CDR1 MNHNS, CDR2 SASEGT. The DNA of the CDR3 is TGTGCCAGCAGTGAAGCGCAAGGGACAAGGGTCTACGAGCAGTACTTC. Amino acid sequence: CASSEAQGTRVYEQYF.

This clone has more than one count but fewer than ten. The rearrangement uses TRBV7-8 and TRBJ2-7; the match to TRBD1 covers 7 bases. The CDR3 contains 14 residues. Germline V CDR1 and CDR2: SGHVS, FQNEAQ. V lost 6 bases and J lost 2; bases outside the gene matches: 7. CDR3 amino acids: CASRPRQGTYEQYF. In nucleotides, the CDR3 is TGTGCCAGCAGACCTAGACAGGGAACCTACGAGCAGTACTTC.

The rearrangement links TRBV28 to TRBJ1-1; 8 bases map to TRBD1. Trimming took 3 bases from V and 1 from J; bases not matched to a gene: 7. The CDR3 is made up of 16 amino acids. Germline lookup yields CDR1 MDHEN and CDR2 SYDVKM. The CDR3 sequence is CASSFPRTGRNTEAFF. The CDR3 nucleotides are TGTGCCAGCAGTTTCCCCCGGACAGGGAGGAACACTGAAGCTTTCTTT.

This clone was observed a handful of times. The CDR3 DNA follows: TGTGCCAGCAGTTTGGCGACTAGCGGGAGCGACGAGCAGTACTTC. It encodes CASSLATSGSDEQYF. The V and J genes are TRBV27 and TRBJ2-7; 12 nucleotides agree with TRBD2. This CDR3 is built from 15 residues. The V segment lost 3 bases and the J segment 5 bases; nucleotides outside the gene matches: 5. The V gene's germline CDR1 is MNHEY and CDR2 SMNVEV (reference sequence).

CDR3 sequence reads: CASSTGQKETQYF. As DNA, the CDR3 is TGTGCCAGCAGCACGGGACAGAAAGAGACCCAGTACTTC. The chain has TRBV11-3 and TRBJ2-5; 7 bases are shared with TRBD1. V lost 5 bases, J lost 3 bases, and 3 bases stayed unmatched. The germline CDR1 and CDR2 sequences are SGHNT and YENEEA. This CDR3 is 13 amino acids long.

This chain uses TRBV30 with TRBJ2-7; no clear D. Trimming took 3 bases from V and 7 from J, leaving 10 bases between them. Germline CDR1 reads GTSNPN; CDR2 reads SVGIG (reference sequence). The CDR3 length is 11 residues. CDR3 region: CAWSVNQEQYF. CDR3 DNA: TGTGCCTGGAGCGTAAATCAGGAGCAGTACTTC.

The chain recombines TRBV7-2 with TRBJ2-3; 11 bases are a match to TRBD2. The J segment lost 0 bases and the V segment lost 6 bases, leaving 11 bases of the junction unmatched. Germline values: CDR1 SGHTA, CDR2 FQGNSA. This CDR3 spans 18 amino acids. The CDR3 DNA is TGTGCCAGCAGTATCGGGACTAGCGGAATCGACAGCACAGATACGCAGTATTTT. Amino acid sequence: CASSIGTSGIDSTDTQYF.

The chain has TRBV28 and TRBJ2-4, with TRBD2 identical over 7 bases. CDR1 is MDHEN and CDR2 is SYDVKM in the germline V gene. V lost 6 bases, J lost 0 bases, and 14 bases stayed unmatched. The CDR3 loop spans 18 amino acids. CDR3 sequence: CASSPSVGGVGAKNIQYF. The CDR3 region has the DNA TGTGCCAGCAGCCCCTCGGTGGGGGGGGTCGGAGCCAAAAACATTCAGTACTTC.

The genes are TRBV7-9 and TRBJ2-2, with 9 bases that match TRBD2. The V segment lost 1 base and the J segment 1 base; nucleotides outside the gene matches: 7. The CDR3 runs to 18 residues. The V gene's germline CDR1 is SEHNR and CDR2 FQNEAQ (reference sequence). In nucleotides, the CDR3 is TGTGCCAGCAGCTTAGGGCTAGCGGGACGTGTGAACACCGGGGAGCTGTTTTTT. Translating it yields CASSLGLAGRVNTGELFF.

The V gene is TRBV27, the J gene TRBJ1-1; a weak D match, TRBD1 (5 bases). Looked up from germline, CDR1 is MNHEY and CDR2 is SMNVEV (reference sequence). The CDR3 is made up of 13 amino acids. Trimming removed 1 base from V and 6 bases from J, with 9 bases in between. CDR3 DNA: TGTGCCAGCAGTTTATTAGGGGTTTCTGAAGCTTTCTTT. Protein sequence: CASSLLGVSEAFF.

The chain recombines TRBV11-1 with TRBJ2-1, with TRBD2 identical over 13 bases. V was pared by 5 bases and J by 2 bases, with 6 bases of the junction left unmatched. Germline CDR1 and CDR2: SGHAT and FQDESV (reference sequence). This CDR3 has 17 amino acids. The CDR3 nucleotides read TGTGCCAGCAGCCGGACTAGCGGGAGAGTCACCTACAATGAGCAGTTCTTC. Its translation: CASSRTSGRVTYNEQFF.

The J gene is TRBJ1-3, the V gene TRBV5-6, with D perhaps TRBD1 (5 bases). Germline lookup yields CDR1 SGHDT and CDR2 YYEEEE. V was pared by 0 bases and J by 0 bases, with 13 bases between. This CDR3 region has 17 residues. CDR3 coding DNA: TGTGCCAGCAGCTTGGTTCCAGGGCCCATCTCTGGAAACACCATATATTTT. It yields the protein CASSLVPGPISGNTIYF.

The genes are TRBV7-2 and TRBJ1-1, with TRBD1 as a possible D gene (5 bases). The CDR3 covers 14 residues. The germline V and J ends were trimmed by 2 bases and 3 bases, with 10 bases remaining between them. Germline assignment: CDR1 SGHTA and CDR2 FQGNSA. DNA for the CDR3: TGTGCCAGCAGCTTAAGGGGCCGGGACACTGAAGCTTTCTTT. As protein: CASSLRGRDTEAFF.

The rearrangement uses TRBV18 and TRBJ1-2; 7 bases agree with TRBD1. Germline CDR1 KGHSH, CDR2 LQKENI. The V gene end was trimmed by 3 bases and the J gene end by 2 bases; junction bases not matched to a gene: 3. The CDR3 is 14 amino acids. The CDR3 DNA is TGTGCCAGCTCACCTCAACAGGGGAACTATGGCTACACCTTC. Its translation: CASSPQQGNYGYTF. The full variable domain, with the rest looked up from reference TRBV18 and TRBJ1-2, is NAGVMQNPRHLVRRRGQEARLRCSPMKGHSHVYWYRQLPEEGLKFMVYLQKENIIDESGMPKERFSAEFPKEGPSILRIQQVVRGDSAAYFCASSPQQGNYGYTFGSGTRLTVV.

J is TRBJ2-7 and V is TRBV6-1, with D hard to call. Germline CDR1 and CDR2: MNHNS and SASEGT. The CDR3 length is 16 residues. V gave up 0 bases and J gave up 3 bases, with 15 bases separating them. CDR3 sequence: CASSEADTTNLYEQYF. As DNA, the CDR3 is TGTGCCAGCAGTGAAGCAGACACCACGAATCTCTACGAGCAGTACTTC.

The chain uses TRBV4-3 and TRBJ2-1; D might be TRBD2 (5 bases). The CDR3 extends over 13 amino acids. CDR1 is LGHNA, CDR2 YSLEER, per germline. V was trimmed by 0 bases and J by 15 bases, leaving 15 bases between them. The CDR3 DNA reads TGCGCCAGCAGCCAAGAATTGGCGGGCGAAGTGTTCTTC. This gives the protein CASSQELAGEVFF.

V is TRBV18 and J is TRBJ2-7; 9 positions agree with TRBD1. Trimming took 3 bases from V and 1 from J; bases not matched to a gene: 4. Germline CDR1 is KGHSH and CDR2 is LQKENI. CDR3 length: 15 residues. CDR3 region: CASSPGQGESYEQYF. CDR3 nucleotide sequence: TGTGCCAGCTCACCGGGACAGGGTGAGTCCTACGAGCAGTACTTC.

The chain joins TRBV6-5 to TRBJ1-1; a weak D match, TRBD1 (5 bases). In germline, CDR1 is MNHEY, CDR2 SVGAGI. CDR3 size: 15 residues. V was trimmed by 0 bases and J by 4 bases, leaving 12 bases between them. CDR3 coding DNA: TGTGCCAGCAGTTACTCAGGGGAGGTGGTCACTGAAGCTTTCTTT. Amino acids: CASSYSGEVVTEAFF.

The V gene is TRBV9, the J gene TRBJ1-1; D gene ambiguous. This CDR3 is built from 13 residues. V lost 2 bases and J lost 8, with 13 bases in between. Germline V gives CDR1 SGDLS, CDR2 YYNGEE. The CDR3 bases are TGTGCCAGCAGCGTCTCTTCAAACTTCGAAGCTTTCTTT. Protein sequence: CASSVSSNFEAFF.

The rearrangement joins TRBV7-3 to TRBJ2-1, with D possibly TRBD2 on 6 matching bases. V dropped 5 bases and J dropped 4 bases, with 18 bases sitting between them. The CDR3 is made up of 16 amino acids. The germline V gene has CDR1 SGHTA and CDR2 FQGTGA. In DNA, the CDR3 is TGTGCCAGCAGCGTGGCCGGGGGTACCCATTACAATGAGCAGTTCTTC. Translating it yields CASSVAGGTHYNEQFF.

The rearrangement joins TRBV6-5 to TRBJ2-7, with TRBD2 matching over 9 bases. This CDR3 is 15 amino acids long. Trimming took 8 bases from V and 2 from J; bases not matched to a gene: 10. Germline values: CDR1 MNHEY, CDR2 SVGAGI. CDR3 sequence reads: CASRGRSSGAYEQYF. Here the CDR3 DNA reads TGTGCCAGCCGGGGCAGGTCTAGCGGGGCCTACGAGCAGTACTTC.